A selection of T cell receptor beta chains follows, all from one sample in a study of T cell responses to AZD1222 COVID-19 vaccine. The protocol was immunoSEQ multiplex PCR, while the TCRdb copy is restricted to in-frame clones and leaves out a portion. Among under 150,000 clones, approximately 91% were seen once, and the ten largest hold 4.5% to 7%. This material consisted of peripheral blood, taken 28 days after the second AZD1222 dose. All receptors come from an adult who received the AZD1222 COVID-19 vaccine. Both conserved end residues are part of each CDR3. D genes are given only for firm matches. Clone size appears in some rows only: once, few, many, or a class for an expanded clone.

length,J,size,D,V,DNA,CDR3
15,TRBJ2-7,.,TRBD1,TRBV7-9,TGTGCCAGCAGAAAAACAGGGGGCGTCGCCTACGAGCAGTACTTC,CASRKTGGVAYEQYF
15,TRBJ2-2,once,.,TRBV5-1,TGCGCCAGCAGCTTGGGAGGGGCGTCCGGCGGGGAGCTGTTTTTT,CASSLGGASGGELFF
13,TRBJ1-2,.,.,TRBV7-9,TGTGCCAGCAGCTTAAACGGACTCTATGGCTACACCTTC,CASSLNGLYGYTF
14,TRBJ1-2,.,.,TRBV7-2,TGTGCCAGCAGCACCGCGACAAATAACTATGGCTACACCTTC,CASSTATNNYGYTF
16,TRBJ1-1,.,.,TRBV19,TGTGCCAGTAGTATAGGTACAAGAAGGGTGAACACTGAAGCTTTCTTT,CASSIGTRRVNTEAFF
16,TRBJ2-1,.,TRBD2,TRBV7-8,TGTGCCAGCAGCAAACGGACTAGCGGGAACCACAATGAGCAGTTCTTC,CASSKRTSGNHNEQFF
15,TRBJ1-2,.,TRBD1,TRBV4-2,TGTGCCAGCAGCCCTCGACAGGGAGGTAACTATGGCTACACCTTC,CASSPRQGGNYGYTF
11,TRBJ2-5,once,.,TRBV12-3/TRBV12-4,TGTGCCAGCAAGGGGAAAGAGACCCAGTACTTC,CASKGKETQYF
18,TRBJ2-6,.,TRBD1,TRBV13,TGTGCCAGCAGCTTTTGGACAGGGGCCCGCTCTGGGGCCAACGTCCTGACTTTC,CASSFWTGARSGANVLTF
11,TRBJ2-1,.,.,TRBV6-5,TGTGCCAGCAGCAGAAACAATGAGCAGTTCTTC,CASSRNNEQFF
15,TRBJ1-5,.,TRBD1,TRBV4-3,TGCGCCAGCAGCTACCAGACAGGGTCGTCTCAGCCCCAGCATTTT,CASSYQTGSSQPQHF
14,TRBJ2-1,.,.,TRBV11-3,TGTGCCACCACGGGGCAGGGGACTCACAATGAGCAGTTCTTC,CATTGQGTHNEQFF
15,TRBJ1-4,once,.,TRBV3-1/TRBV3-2,TGTGCCAGCAGCCAAGTCAGGGGAGCTAATGAAAAACTGTTTTTT,CASSQVRGANEKLFF
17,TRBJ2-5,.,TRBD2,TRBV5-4,TGTGCCAGCAGCTTGGGGCTAGCGGGGCCGATCCAAGAGACCCAGTACTTC,CASSLGLAGPIQETQYF
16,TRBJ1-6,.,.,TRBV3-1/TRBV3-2,TGTGCCAGCAGCCAAGGGGTACAGTCTACAAATTCACCCCTCCACTTT,CASSQGVQSTNSPLHF
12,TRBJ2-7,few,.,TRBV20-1,TGCAGTGCTAGTAGGGGCTCCTACGAGCAGTACTTC,CSASRGSYEQYF
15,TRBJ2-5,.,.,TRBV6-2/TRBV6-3,TGTGCCAGCAGCCAGGGAGGGGGCGTTGTAGAGACCCAGTACTTC,CASSQGGGVVETQYF
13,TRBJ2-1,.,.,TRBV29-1,TGCAGCGTGGGGCAGAGCAGGGGGGATGAGCAGTTCTTC,CSVGQSRGDEQFF
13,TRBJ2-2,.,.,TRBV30,TGTGCCTGGAGTGTTGGAGCCACCGGGGAGCTGTTTTTT,CAWSVGATGELFF
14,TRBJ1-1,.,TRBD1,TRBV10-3,TGTGCCATCAGTGAGTCGCAGGGGGGCACTGAAGCTTTCTTT,CAISESQGGTEAFF
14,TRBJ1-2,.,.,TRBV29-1,TGCAGCGTTGAAGATGGGAGGGCCCCCTATGGCTACACCTTC,CSVEDGRAPYGYTF
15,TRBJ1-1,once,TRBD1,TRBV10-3,TGTGCCATCAGGGAGGGACAGCTTATGAACACTGAAGCTTTCTTT,CAIREGQLMNTEAFF
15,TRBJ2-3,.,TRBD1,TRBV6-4,TGTGCCAGCAGTGACTCGACAGGGGGCGCAGATACGCAGTATTTT,CASSDSTGGADTQYF
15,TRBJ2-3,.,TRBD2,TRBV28,TGTGCCAGCAGTGCCCCGGGCGGGAGTAAAGATACGCAGTATTTT,CASSAPGGSKDTQYF
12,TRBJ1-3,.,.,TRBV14,TGTGCCAGCAGCCAAGCTGGAAACACCATATATTTT,CASSQAGNTIYF
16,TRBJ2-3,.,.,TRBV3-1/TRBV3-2,TGTGCCAGCAGCCAAGCGTCTGGGGGGCACACAGATACGCAGTATTTT,CASSQASGGHTDTQYF
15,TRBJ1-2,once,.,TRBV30,TGTGCCTGGAGTTCCTGGCAGAAGGCTAACTATGGCTACACCTTC,CAWSSWQKANYGYTF
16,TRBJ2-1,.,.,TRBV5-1,TGCGCCAGCAGCTTGAATCCGGCTGGGGGCTACAATGAGCAGTTCTTC,CASSLNPAGGYNEQFF
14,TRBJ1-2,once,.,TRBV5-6,TGTGCCAGCAGCGTCGGCCGGGTCCACTATGGCTACACCTTC,CASSVGRVHYGYTF
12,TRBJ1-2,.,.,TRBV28,TGTGCCAGCAGGGTCCCGGGGGCCGACTACACCTTC,CASRVPGADYTF
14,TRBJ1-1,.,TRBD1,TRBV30,TGTGCCTGGGGGATCGGACAGGGGCACACTGAAGCTTTCTTT,CAWGIGQGHTEAFF
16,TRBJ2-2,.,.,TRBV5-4,TGTGCCAGCAGCCCGGTTCAACAGAGGTTCGGCGGGGAGCTGTTTTTT,CASSPVQQRFGGELFF
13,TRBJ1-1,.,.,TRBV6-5,TGTGCCAGCAGTTTCGCGGGACTGGGTGAAGCTTTCTTT,CASSFAGLGEAFF
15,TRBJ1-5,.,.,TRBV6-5,TGTGCCAGCAGTTACTCCGTCCATAGCAATCAGCCCCAGCATTTT,CASSYSVHSNQPQHF
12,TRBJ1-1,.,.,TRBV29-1,TGCAGCGTTTGGCGCGGGAGCACTGAAGCTTTCTTT,CSVWRGSTEAFF
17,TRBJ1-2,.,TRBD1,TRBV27,TGTGCCAGCAGTTCCAACCACGGGACAGGGAGGGTTTATGGCTACACCTTC,CASSSNHGTGRVYGYTF
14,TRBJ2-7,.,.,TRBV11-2,TGTGCCAGCAGCTGGAGGACGGACGGATACGAGCAGTACTTC,CASSWRTDGYEQYF
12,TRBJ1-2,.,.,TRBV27,TGTGCCAGCAGCGGGGACTTGCGGGGCTACACCTTC,CASSGDLRGYTF
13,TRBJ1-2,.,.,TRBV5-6,TGTGCCAGCAGAATAGGGGTTTACGATGGCTACACCTTC,CASRIGVYDGYTF
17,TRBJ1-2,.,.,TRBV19,TGTGCCAGTAGTATTCCTTCTTCCGGGGCGGAAGGCTATGGCTACACCTTC,CASSIPSSGAEGYGYTF
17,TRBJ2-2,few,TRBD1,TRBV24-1,TGTGCCACCAGTGACTCCCTGAGACAGGGGAACACCGGGGAGCTGTTTTTT,CATSDSLRQGNTGELFF
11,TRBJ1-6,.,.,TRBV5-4,TGTGCCAGCAGCCAGGGCCAGGGGCTCCACTTT,CASSQGQGLHF
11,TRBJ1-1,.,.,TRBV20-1,TGCAGTGCTACACGGTTGACTGAAGCTTTCTTT,CSATRLTEAFF
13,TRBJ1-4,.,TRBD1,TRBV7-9,TGTGCCAGCAGCTTAGGACAGGGTGAAAAACTGTTTTTT,CASSLGQGEKLFF
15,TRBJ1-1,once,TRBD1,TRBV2,TGTGCCAGCAGGTGGACAGGCCCTCCGAACACTGAAGCTTTCTTT,CASRWTGPPNTEAFF
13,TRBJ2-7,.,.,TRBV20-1,TGCAGTGCTAGTCCGGGAGTAGGGTACGAGCAGTACTTC,CSASPGVGYEQYF
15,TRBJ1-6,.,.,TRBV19,TGTGCCAGTAGACCCGAAGGAGACCCCCATTCACCCCTCCACTTT,CASRPEGDPHSPLHF
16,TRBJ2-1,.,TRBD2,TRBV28,TGTGCCAGCAGACTTAGCGGGAGTGGGTCCTACAATGAGCAGTTCTTC,CASRLSGSGSYNEQFF
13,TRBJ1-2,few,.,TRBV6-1,TGTGCCAGCAGTGAAGCAGGGAACTATGGCTACACCTTC,CASSEAGNYGYTF
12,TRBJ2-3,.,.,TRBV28,TGTGCCAGCAGTTTACGAACAGATACGCAGTATTTT,CASSLRTDTQYF
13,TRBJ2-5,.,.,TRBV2,TGTGCCAGCAGTGAGGGGAACCAAGAGACCCAGTACTTC,CASSEGNQETQYF
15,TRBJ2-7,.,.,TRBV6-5,TGTGCCAGTTCCCCCGAAGGGCTGTCCACCTACGAGCAGTACTTC,CASSPEGLSTYEQYF
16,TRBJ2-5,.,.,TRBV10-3,TGTGCCATCAGTGAGTCAATGGCGGGGGCCCCAGAGACCCAGTACTTC,CAISESMAGAPETQYF
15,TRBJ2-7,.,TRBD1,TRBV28,TGTGCCAGCAGTTCCTTTACAGGGGTTGACGGGGAGCAGTACTTC,CASSSFTGVDGEQYF
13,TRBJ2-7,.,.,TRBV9,TGTGCCAGCAGCCCTGAAGTTTCCTACGAGCAGTACTTC,CASSPEVSYEQYF
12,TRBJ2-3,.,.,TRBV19,TGTGCCAGTAGGTTGAATTCGGATACGCAGTATTTT,CASRLNSDTQYF